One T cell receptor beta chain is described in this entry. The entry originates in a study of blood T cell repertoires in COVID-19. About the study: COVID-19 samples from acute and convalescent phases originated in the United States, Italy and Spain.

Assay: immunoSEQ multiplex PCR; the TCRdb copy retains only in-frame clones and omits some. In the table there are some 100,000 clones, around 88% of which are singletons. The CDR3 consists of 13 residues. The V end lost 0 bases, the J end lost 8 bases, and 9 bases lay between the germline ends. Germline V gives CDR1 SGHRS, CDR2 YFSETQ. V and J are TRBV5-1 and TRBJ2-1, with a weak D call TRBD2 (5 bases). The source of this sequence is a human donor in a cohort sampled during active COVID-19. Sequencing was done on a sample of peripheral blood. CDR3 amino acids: CASSLELVDEQFF. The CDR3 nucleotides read TGCGCCAGCAGCTTGGAACTAGTAGATGAGCAGTTCTTC. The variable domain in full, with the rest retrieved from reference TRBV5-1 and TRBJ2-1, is KAGVTQTPRYLIKTRGQQVTLSCSPISGHRSVSWYQQTPGQGLQFLFEYFSETQRNKGNFPGRFSGRQFSNSRSEMNVSTLELGDSALYLCASSLELVDEQFFGPGTRLTVL.